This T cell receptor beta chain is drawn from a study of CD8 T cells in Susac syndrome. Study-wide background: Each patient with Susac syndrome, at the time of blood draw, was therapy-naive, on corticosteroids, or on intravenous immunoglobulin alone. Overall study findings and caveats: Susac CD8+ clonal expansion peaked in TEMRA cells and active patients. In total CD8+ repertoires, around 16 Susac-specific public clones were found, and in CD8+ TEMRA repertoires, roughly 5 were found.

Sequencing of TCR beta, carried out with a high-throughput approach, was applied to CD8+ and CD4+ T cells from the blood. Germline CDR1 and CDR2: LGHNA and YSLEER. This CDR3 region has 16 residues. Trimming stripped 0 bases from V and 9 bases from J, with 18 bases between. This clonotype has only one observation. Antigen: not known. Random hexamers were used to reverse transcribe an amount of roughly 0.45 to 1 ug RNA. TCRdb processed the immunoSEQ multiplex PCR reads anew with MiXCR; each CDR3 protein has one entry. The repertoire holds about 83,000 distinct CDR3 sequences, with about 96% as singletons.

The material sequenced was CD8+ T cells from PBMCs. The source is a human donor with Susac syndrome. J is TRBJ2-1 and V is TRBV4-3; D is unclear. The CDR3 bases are TGCGCCAGCAGCCAAGATTTCCCCACTTATTGGGCTGAGCAGTTCTTC. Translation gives CASSQDFPTYWAEQFF.